The 8 T cell receptor beta chains below all came from one sample that was sequenced in a study of neurological immune-mediated disorders. TCRdb processed the 5' RACE reads anew with MiXCR; each CDR3 protein has one entry. The sample lists over 90,000 distinct CDR3 sequences; 10% to 14% were seen once. As for time point: longitudinal time-point 3. Input material: PBMCs. These receptor sequences come from a female donor with HTLV-1-associated myelopathy (HAM/TSP).

This clonotype was found many times. This chain links TRBV5-6 with TRBJ2-1, with a weak D call TRBD1 (6 bases). V was shortened by 2 bases and J by 2 bases, with 11 bases between the two germline ends. From germline, CDR1 is SGHDT and CDR2 YYEEEE. The CDR3 covers 15 residues. CDR3 sequence reads: CASSFVRTAYNEQFF. The CDR3 bases are TGTGCCAGCAGCTTCGTCCGGACAGCCTACAATGAGCAGTTCTTC.

The sample holds a few counts of this clonotype. V usage is TRBV6-2 or TRBV6-3 and J usage is TRBJ2-7; the D is unclear. Germline assignment: CDR1 MNHEY and CDR2 SVGEGT. The germline V and J ends were trimmed by 8 bases and 7 bases, with 12 bases remaining between them. This CDR3 is 11 amino acids long. The CDR3 DNA sequence: TGTGCCAGCGCTACCTTCGGGGAGCAGTACTTC. It translates to CASATFGEQYF.

A single count supports this clonotype. This may stem from a read error, because a much larger clone lies one nucleotide away. The chain recombines TRBV20-1 with TRBJ2-5; possibly TRBD2 for D (6 bases). Germline-derived CDR1 and CDR2 are DFQATT and SNEGSKA (reference sequence). CDR3 length: 14 residues. V was shortened by 8 bases and J by 5 bases, with 21 bases between the two germline ends. CDR3 nucleotides: TGCAGTACCCCCCAACGACTAGGTACCGAGACCCAGTACTTC. This sequence encodes CSTPQRLGTETQYF.

This clonotype occurred many times. The chain recombines TRBV10-3 with TRBJ1-4, with 7 positions matching TRBD1. The junction had 6 bases not matched to a gene; V was cut back by 6 bases and J by 8 bases. Looked up from germline, CDR1 is ENHRY and CDR2 is SYGVKD. The CDR3 has 13 amino acids. The DNA for the CDR3 is TGTGCCATCAGAGGGACAGTGATCGAAAAACTGTTTTTT. Translated: CAIRGTVIEKLFF.

In this sample, this clonotype turned up many times. V and J are TRBV3-1 and TRBJ2-2, with D possibly being TRBD2 (6 bases). This CDR3 is 15 amino acids long. In germline, CDR1 is LGHDT, CDR2 YNNKEL (reference sequence). V was shortened by 7 bases and J by 0 bases, with 12 bases between the two germline ends. The CDR3 protein is CASTNWGANTGELFF. As DNA, the CDR3 is TGTGCCAGCACCAACTGGGGGGCGAACACCGGGGAGCTGTTTTTT.

Many counts were recorded for this clonotype. The chain links TRBV5-1 to TRBJ2-3; unclear D gene. The CDR3 length is 13 residues. Trimming took 4 bases from V and 4 from J, leaving 10 bases between them. Germline values: CDR1 SGHRS, CDR2 YFSETQ. The DNA of the CDR3 is TGCGCCAGCAGCATTGAACCGGCAGATACGCAGTATTTT. Translated: CASSIEPADTQYF.

There are many counts of this clonotype. The rearrangement uses TRBV5-1 and TRBJ2-3, with 15 bases matching TRBD2. The CDR3 length is 17 residues. Germline V lookup: CDR1 SGHRS, CDR2 YFSETQ. V lost 4 bases, J lost 2 bases, and 5 bases stayed unmatched. The CDR3 DNA reads as TGCGCCAGCAGCCCGGGGACTAGCGGGGGGTTCACAGATACGCAGTATTTT. Translating it yields CASSPGTSGGFTDTQYF.

The chain employs TRBV27 and TRBJ1-2; 9 positions match TRBD1. There are 14 residues in the CDR3. CDR1 and CDR2 (germline): MNHEY, SMNVEV (reference sequence). The J segment lost 8 bases and the V segment lost 5 bases, leaving 9 bases of the junction unmatched. CDR3: CASSRQGVNGGYTF. In nucleotides, the CDR3 is TGTGCCAGCAGTCGACAGGGGGTCAACGGGGGCTACACCTTC.